What follows describes a single T cell receptor (beta chain). No antigen is known for it. No qualities accompany the bases; no much larger clone lies one base away. The protocol used for the library was the immunoSEQ multiplex PCR assay. Sourced from immuneACCESS, this table was stored by TCRdb with only in-frame sequences that have V and J called. A share of the clones is absent; for the studies checked, an unresolved V gene accounts for under half, and the remainder has no known explanation. The sample table records about 61,000 clones; approximately 90% of these occur just once. Approximately 1% of the sample goes to the ten largest clones. From V the trimming removes 6 bases and from J it removes 4 bases, while the gene matches leave 8 bases of the junction unaccounted for. The CDR3 goes from the cysteine to the phenylalanine over 14 residues. The retained sequence is limited to the CDR3, 42 bases, with the frame set at the first base. CDR1 MDHEN and CDR2 SYDVKM were looked up in the germline V gene.

The sample is drawn from a study of T cell changes during pregnancy in multiple sclerosis (dated by TCRdb to between 2018 and 2021). Regarding the research as a whole: The study examined how the T cell repertoire changed over the course of pregnancy in women with multiple sclerosis.

The chain was built from TRBV28 and TRBJ1-2, with 7 central nucleotides matching TRBD1. The sequencing here drew on peripheral blood, taken in the first trimester of pregnancy. This TCR derives from a female donor in good health, enrolled as a control in a pregnancy study. The DNA reads TGTGCCAGCAGCCCCCCCGGACAGGTCTATGGCTACACCTTC. Translated, it gives CASSPPGQVYGYTF.